This entry lists 22 T cell receptor beta chains sequenced from one sample in a study of tissue T cells after allogeneic stem cell transplantation. Sequencing was performed with immunoSEQ multiplex PCR; in TCRdb, only in-frame clones are kept and a portion is missing. The sample includes about 730 clones, roughly two fifths seen only once; the top ten take 58%. The sequencing here drew on rectal tissue, taken at autopsy. These receptors all stem from a female patient aged 40-69 years with steroid-refractory graft-versus-host disease after an allogeneic stem cell transplant. Some T cells may be transferred from the graft donor.

This clone was counted between two and nine times. The rearrangement links TRBV7-9 to TRBJ1-3; D gene unclear. Germline CDR1 and CDR2: SEHNR and FQNEAQ (reference sequence). V was shortened by 8 bases and J by 5 bases, with 13 bases between the two germline ends. This CDR3 contains 13 residues. The CDR3 bases are TGTGCCAGCGGGATCGTCCATCGAAACACCATATATTTT. This encodes CASGIVHRNTIYF.

This clone is labeled medium-sized. The chain combines TRBV27 with TRBJ2-2; TRBD1 might be the D (6 bases). The germline CDR1 and CDR2 sequences are MNHEY and SMNVEV (reference sequence). The V and J ends lost 8 bases and 3 bases respectively, with 13 bases between them. The CDR3 is 14 residues long. CDR3 coding DNA: TGTGCCAGCCGAACAGGGTTCGACACCGGGGAGCTGTTTTTT. Its protein product is CASRTGFDTGELFF.

This clone appeared a few times. Compared with germline, one end of the junction differs, possibly owing to a read error. The chain joins TRBV7-8 to TRBJ1-2; unclear D gene. CDR3 size: 12 residues. Germline V CDR1 and CDR2: SGHVS, FQNEAQ. The CDR3: CASSLASYGYTF. The CDR3 region has the DNA TGTGCCAGCAGCCTAGCCAGCTATGGCTACACCTTC.

By share of the sample, this clone is large. The V and J genes are TRBV20-1 and TRBJ2-1, with D hard to call. V was trimmed by 0 bases and J by 12 bases, leaving 6 bases between them. Germline loops: CDR1 DFQATT, CDR2 SNEGSKA (reference sequence). The CDR3 runs to 10 residues. The CDR3 nucleotides are TGCAGTGCTAGAGAGGTTTGGCAGTTCTTC. Its translation is CSAREVWQFF.

V and J are TRBV7-9 and TRBJ1-3; D is perhaps TRBD1 (6 bases). The germline gives CDR1 SEHNR, CDR2 FQNEAQ (reference sequence). The CDR3 is 16 amino acids. V dropped 5 bases and J dropped 0 bases, with 14 bases sitting between them. The CDR3 protein is CASSAQGSYSGNTIYF. In nucleotides, the CDR3 is TGTGCCAGCAGCGCCCAGGGGTCGTACTCTGGAAACACCATATATTTT. Drawing the rest from reference TRBV7-9 and TRBJ1-3, the complete variable domain is DTGVSQNPRHKITKRGQNVTFRCDPISEHNRLYWYRQTLGQGPEFLTYFQNEAQLEKSRLLSDRFSAERPKGSFSTLEIQRTEQGDSAMYLCASSAQGSYSGNTIYFGEGSWLTVV.

The chain links TRBV4-3 to TRBJ1-1, with D uncertain. The germline V and J ends were trimmed by 5 bases and 1 base, with 14 bases remaining between them. The CDR3 totals 15 residues. CDR1 is LGHNA, CDR2 YSLEER, per germline. CDR3 amino acids: CASSSRFGRNTEAFF. The CDR3, as DNA: TGCGCCAGCAGCTCAAGATTCGGGAGGAACACTGAAGCTTTCTTT.

This sequence joins TRBV19 and TRBJ1-2; TRBD1 aligns across 10 bases. The CDR3 contains 15 residues. V lost 1 base to trimming and J lost 7 bases; unmatched junction nucleotides: 6. Looked up from germline, CDR1 is LNHDA and CDR2 is SQIVND (reference sequence). The CDR3 region has the DNA TGTGCCAGTAGTATAGGACAGGGGGCAAGGGGTGGCTACACCTTC. This translates into CASSIGQGARGGYTF.

The chain links TRBV5-1 to TRBJ1-5; D possibly corresponds to TRBD1 (6 bases). The germline V gene has CDR1 SGHRS and CDR2 YFSETQ. V was shortened by 4 bases and J by 7 bases, with 15 bases between the two germline ends. The length of the CDR3 is 14 residues. CDR3 region: CASSPGGGRQPQHF. The CDR3 nucleotides read TGCGCCAGCAGCCCCGGGGGGGGCAGGCAGCCCCAGCATTTT.

This clone has more than one count but fewer than ten. The chain is built from TRBV7-8 and TRBJ1-3; a possible D gene is TRBD1 (6 bases). Germline V gene sequence: CDR1 SGHVS, CDR2 FQNEAQ. This CDR3 region has 15 residues. V dropped 5 bases and J dropped 0 bases, with 11 bases sitting between them. DNA for the CDR3: TGTGCCAGCAGCCCCGGGACACTCTCTGGAAACACCATATATTTT. Its protein product is CASSPGTLSGNTIYF.

This clone is medium-sized by share. The genes are TRBV5-1 and TRBJ1-4; 9 bases fit TRBD1. Germline CDR1 reads SGHRS; CDR2 reads YFSETQ. This CDR3 has 13 amino acids. Trimming removed 4 bases from V and 7 bases from J; junction bases left unmatched: 2. CDR3 region: CASSKGQGEKLFF. The DNA of the CDR3 is TGCGCCAGCAGCAAGGGACAGGGTGAAAAACTGTTTTTT.

This clone has more than one count but fewer than ten. The rearrangement joins TRBV27 to TRBJ1-6, with 7 bases matching TRBD1. Per the germline V gene, CDR1 is MNHEY and CDR2 is SMNVEV (reference sequence). V was pared by 0 bases and J by 9 bases, with 2 bases of the junction left unmatched. The CDR3 covers 14 residues. The CDR3 loop reads CASSLSPGGSPLHF. The CDR3 bases are TGTGCCAGCAGTTTATCTCCAGGGGGTTCACCCCTCCACTTT.

By its share, this clone is large. The chain has TRBV6-1 and TRBJ1-1; D call uncertain. Deletions cut 2 bases from V and 1 base from J, with 8 bases between. Germline CDR1 is MNHNS and CDR2 is SASEGT. The CDR3 sequence is 14 residues long. The CDR3 region is CASSERIANTEAFF. The CDR3 region has the DNA TGTGCCAGCAGTGAACGGATAGCGAACACTGAAGCTTTCTTT.

CDR3: CASSSPRGGQYF. CDR3 DNA sequence: TGTGCCAGCAGTTCCCCCCGGGGAGGGCAGTATTTT. J is TRBJ2-3 and V is TRBV28, with D possibly matching TRBD2 (6 bases). The germline V gene encodes CDR1 MDHEN and CDR2 SYDVKM. The CDR3 sequence is 12 residues long. Trimming took off 4 bases at V and 11 bases at J, with 13 bases between the two ends.

The chain combines TRBV5-1 with TRBJ1-3; D ambiguous. Per the germline V gene, CDR1 is SGHRS and CDR2 is YFSETQ. The CDR3 extends over 15 amino acids. V was trimmed by 4 bases and J by 0 bases, leaving 11 bases between them. The CDR3 loop is CASSLLEGSGNTIYF. CDR3 nucleotide sequence: TGCGCCAGCAGCCTGCTCGAGGGCTCTGGAAACACCATATATTTT.

The chain has TRBV5-1 and TRBJ1-1; the D gene is possibly TRBD1 (6 bases). V lost 1 base to trimming and J lost 5 bases, with 21 bases between them. This CDR3 is built from 17 residues. Germline lookup yields CDR1 SGHRS and CDR2 YFSETQ. CDR3 bases: TGCGCCAGCAGCTTGTTGGGCAGGGGTTCTTTTGGGACTGAAGCTTTCTTT. Protein sequence: CASSLLGRGSFGTEAFF.

This clone was counted a few times. The chain has TRBV29-1 and TRBJ2-1, with 7 bases lining up with TRBD1. Germline V gene sequence: CDR1 SQVTM, CDR2 ANQGSEA. V gave up 8 bases and J gave up 7 bases; unmatched junction bases: 11. The CDR3 spans 13 residues. CDR3 nucleotides: TGCAGCCCCGTAGAGACAGGGAGAAATGAGCAGTTCTTC. This sequence encodes CSPVETGRNEQFF.

This clone showed up just a few times. The chain has TRBV24-1 and TRBJ2-7, with TRBD2 matching over 13 bases. Germline values: CDR1 KGHDR, CDR2 SFDVKD. The V gene end was trimmed by 1 base and the J gene end by 5 bases; junction bases not matched to a gene: 4. The length of the CDR3 is 16 residues. The CDR3 loop is CATSDLTSGGEDEQYF. DNA for the CDR3: TGTGCCACCAGTGATTTAACTAGCGGGGGGGAAGACGAGCAGTACTTC.

CDR3 amino acids: CASTRGTGELFF. CDR3 in DNA: TGTGCCAGCACGAGAGGCACCGGGGAGCTGTTTTTT. This sequence joins TRBV2 and TRBJ2-2; D gene uncertain. Trimming took 7 bases from V and 4 from J, leaving 7 bases between them. Germline assignment: CDR1 SNHLY and CDR2 FYNNEI. The CDR3 covers 12 residues.

By sample fraction, this clone is medium-sized. The rearrangement uses TRBV29-1 and TRBJ2-7, with D perhaps TRBD1 or TRBD2 (5 bases each). Germline assignment: CDR1 SQVTM and CDR2 ANQGSEA. The CDR3 sequence is 13 residues long. Trimming left V 6 bases short and J 0 bases short, with 12 bases between. Written as DNA, the CDR3 is TGCAGCGTCCGGGACGGTCGCTCCTACGAGCAGTACTTC. Translating it yields CSVRDGRSYEQYF.

The chain links TRBV7-3 to TRBJ2-1; D not certain. The CDR3 runs to 13 residues. CDR1 SGHTA and CDR2 FQGTGA come from the germline V gene. V dropped 3 bases and J dropped 3 bases, with 6 bases sitting between them. CDR3 coding DNA: TGTGCCAGCAGCTTGGAAAACTACAATGAGCAGTTCTTC. It specifies CASSLENYNEQFF.

By share, this clone ranks as large. The chain joins TRBV11-2 to TRBJ1-5; D gene unclear. CDR3 size: 13 residues. Germline V gives CDR1 SGHAT, CDR2 FQNNGV. V shed 5 bases and J shed 0 bases, with 5 bases lying between them. CDR3 nucleotide sequence: TGTGCCAGCAGCAGCAATAGCAATCAGCCCCAGCATTTT. It codes for CASSSNSNQPQHF.

This clone showed up just a few times. This chain links TRBV9 with TRBJ2-1; 10 bases align to TRBD2. The ends lost 3 bases at V and 6 bases at J; junction bases unmatched: 9. CDR1 is SGDLS, CDR2 YYNGEE, per germline. The CDR3 extends over 16 amino acids. The CDR3 loop is CASSGNSGGPFNEQFF. CDR3 in DNA: TGTGCCAGCAGCGGGAATAGCGGGGGGCCTTTCAATGAGCAGTTCTTC.